The 23 T cell receptor beta chains below come from one sample, sequenced in a study of type 1 regulatory T cells. TCRdb reprocessed the reads with MiXCR, giving one entry per CDR3 protein. The profile shows more than 50,000 distinct CDR3 sequences, less than 65% of them singletons. Their specific antigens are unknown. Sequences were obtained from cultured non-Tr1 T cells, either the whole culture or a sorted T cell fraction (not recorded which). The receptor source for this set is a human donor in good health.

J is TRBJ2-1 and V is TRBV6-5; TRBD2 matches 11 bases. V trimming: 10 bases; J trimming: 9 bases; junction bases outside the gene matches: 8. Germline CDR1 MNHEY, CDR2 SVGAGI. The CDR3 has 13 residues. In DNA, the CDR3 is TGTGCCACCCGAGGGACTAGCGGATCTGAGCAGTTCTTC. This encodes CATRGTSGSEQFF.

The rearrangement links TRBV11-2 to TRBJ2-7, with TRBD2 matching over 7 bases. This CDR3 spans 14 amino acids. Germline CDR1 and CDR2: SGHAT and FQNNGV. Trimming cost V 2 bases and J 3 bases; bases outside gene matches: 4. CDR3 coding DNA: TGTGCCAGCAGCTTACTCCCTAGCGGCTACGAGCAGTACTTC. Translating gives CASSLLPSGYEQYF.

V is TRBV3-1 and J is TRBJ2-1, with 11 bases aligning to TRBD2. This CDR3 is built from 15 residues. The germline V gene encodes CDR1 LGHDT and CDR2 YNNKEL (reference sequence). V lost 3 bases to trimming and J lost 5 bases; unmatched junction nucleotides: 3. CDR3 loop: CASSQSSGRNNEQFF. The CDR3 nucleotides read TGTGCCAGCAGCCAGTCTAGCGGGAGGAACAATGAGCAGTTCTTC.

The chain combines TRBV30 with TRBJ2-3, with TRBD2 matching over 8 bases. Trimming at V came to 2 bases and at J to 3 bases, leaving 7 bases not matched to a gene. CDR1 and CDR2 (germline): GTSNPN, SVGIG (reference sequence). The CDR3 extends over 15 amino acids. The CDR3 loop is CAWSISGSRTDTQYF. Written as DNA, the CDR3 is TGTGCCTGGAGTATAAGCGGGAGTAGGACAGATACGCAGTATTTT. Full variable domain (remainder filled in from reference TRBV30 and TRBJ2-3): SQTIHQWPATLVQPVGSPLSLECTVEGTSNPNLYWYRQAAGRGLQLLFYSVGIGQISSEVPQNLSASRPQDRQFILSSKKLLLSDSGFYLCAWSISGSRTDTQYFGPGTRLTVL.

Note on this clonotype: One junction end disagrees with the germline gene, perhaps due to a read error. The chain recombines TRBV20-1 with TRBJ2-2, with TRBD2 matching over 9 bases. CDR3 length: 17 amino acids. Per germline, CDR1 DFQATT and CDR2 SNEGSKA (reference sequence). CDR3 amino acids: CSVPAAAGGPNTGGLFF. In DNA form, the CDR3 reads TGCAGTGTCCCCGCGGCGGCGGGAGGGCCGAACACCGGGGGGCTGTTTTTT.

This rearrangement joins TRBV7-2 to TRBJ1-5; D possibly corresponds to TRBD1 (5 bases). Trimming left V 4 bases short and J 4 bases short, with 14 bases between. CDR1 is SGHTA, CDR2 FQGNSA, per germline. This CDR3 has 15 amino acids. The CDR3 DNA follows: TGTGCCAGCAGCTCTGGGGCCGGACTGAATCAGCCCCAGCATTTT. The encoded protein is CASSSGAGLNQPQHF.

This clonotype was found once. The chain recombines TRBV7-8 with TRBJ2-3; 8 positions match TRBD2. The germline gives CDR1 SGHVS, CDR2 FQNEAQ. The length of the CDR3 is 12 residues. V lost 10 bases to trimming and J lost 5 bases; unmatched junction nucleotides: 5. CDR3 loop: CATSGSVDTQYF. In nucleotides, the CDR3 is TGTGCCACAAGCGGGAGCGTAGATACGCAGTATTTT. The variable domain in full, with the rest retrieved from reference TRBV7-8 and TRBJ2-3, is GAGVSQSPRYKVAKRGQDVALRCDPISGHVSLFWYQQALGQGPEFLTYFQNEAQLDKSGLPSDRFFAERPEGSVSTLKIQRTQQEDSAVYLCATSGSVDTQYFGPGTRLTVL.

The table lists this clonotype with many counts. The rearrangement joins TRBV7-9 to TRBJ2-1; D is uncertain. The V end was cut by 11 bases, the J end by 8 bases, with 13 bases between. Germline lookup yields CDR1 SEHNR and CDR2 FQNEAQ (reference sequence). The CDR3 is made up of 11 amino acids. The CDR3 protein is CAGHVGDEQFF. DNA of the CDR3: TGTGCCGGGCACGTAGGCGATGAGCAGTTCTTC.

V usage is TRBV7-2 and J usage is TRBJ2-3; 8 positions agree with TRBD1. Germline V gives CDR1 SGHTA, CDR2 FQGNSA. With V trimmed by 5 bases and J by 0 bases, 4 bases remained unmatched. The CDR3 is 15 amino acids. CDR3 loop: CASSPQGVSTDTQYF. CDR3 nucleotides: TGTGCCAGCAGCCCACAGGGGGTAAGCACAGATACGCAGTATTTT.

The V and J genes are TRBV7-8 and TRBJ2-7; D possibly matches TRBD1 or TRBD2 (5 bases each). Trimming took 2 bases from V and 7 from J, leaving 24 bases between them. Germline lookup yields CDR1 SGHVS and CDR2 FQNEAQ. The CDR3 covers 17 residues. This CDR3 reads CASSLFRRGTQLGEQYF. The DNA of the CDR3 is TGTGCCAGCAGCTTATTTCGCAGAGGGACCCAACTGGGGGAGCAGTACTTC.

This clonotype was observed a handful of times. The chain links TRBV12-3 or TRBV12-4 to TRBJ1-2; 7 bases are a match to TRBD1. The V segment lost 5 bases and the J segment 4 bases; nucleotides outside the gene matches: 16. This CDR3 has 17 amino acids. CDR3 nucleotide sequence: TGTGCCAGCAGTCTGTTCAGTATTAGACAGGGATCCTATGGCTACACCTTC. Translated: CASSLFSIRQGSYGYTF.

The chain combines TRBV27 with TRBJ2-1, with 9 positions matching TRBD2. The junction had 8 bases not matched to a gene; V was cut back by 2 bases and J by 9 bases. The germline V gene encodes CDR1 MNHEY and CDR2 SMNVEV (reference sequence). The CDR3 covers 15 residues. The CDR3 nucleotides read TGTGCCAGCAGTTTACGAGGAGCGGGAGGAACTGAGCAGTTCTTC. Protein: CASSLRGAGGTEQFF.

This chain links TRBV3-1 with TRBJ2-1; possibly TRBD2 for D (5 bases). The CDR3 contains 11 residues. Germline V gives CDR1 LGHDT, CDR2 YNNKEL (reference sequence). V was cut by 2 bases and J by 14 bases, with 10 bases left in between. CDR3 sequence reads: CASSQHGEKFF. The CDR3 coding sequence is TGTGCCAGCAGCCAACACGGGGAGAAGTTCTTC.

The chain uses TRBV3-1 and TRBJ2-3; 9 bases are shared with TRBD2. With 0 bases clipped from V and 3 bases from J, the junction kept 16 bases outside the gene matches. CDR1 is LGHDT, CDR2 YNNKEL, per germline (reference sequence). There are 20 residues in the CDR3. Written as DNA, the CDR3 is TGTGCCAGCAGCCAAGATAATTGGCTACAGCGGGAGGCGAATACAGATACGCAGTATTTT. It encodes CASSQDNWLQREANTDTQYF.

V usage is TRBV3-1 and J usage is TRBJ2-5; the D gene is possibly TRBD1 (5 bases). The CDR3 totals 14 residues. Trimming pared 3 bases from V and 2 bases from J, leaving 10 bases between. Germline V gives CDR1 LGHDT, CDR2 YNNKEL (reference sequence). The CDR3 region has the DNA TGTGCCAGCAGCCAGGGGCAGCCTCAAGAGACCCAGTACTTC. Protein: CASSQGQPQETQYF.

This clonotype was observed a handful of times. The chain is built from TRBV6-1 and TRBJ2-5; D perhaps matches TRBD2 (6 bases). In germline, CDR1 is MNHNS, CDR2 SASEGT. CDR3 length: 13 residues. Deletions cut 1 base from V and 7 bases from J, with 10 bases between. The CDR3 DNA sequence: TGTGCCAGCAGTGAAGTGGGAGGAGGGACCCAGTACTTC. It is translated as CASSEVGGGTQYF.

The genes are TRBV10-1 and TRBJ2-2; a weak D match, TRBD2 (5 bases). Deletions cut 3 bases from V and 2 bases from J, with 10 bases between. Germline V gene data show CDR1 as WNHNN and CDR2 as SYGVQD (reference sequence). The CDR3 spans 15 residues. CDR3 bases: TGCGCCAGCAGTGAATTAGCGCCCAACACCGGGGAGCTGTTTTTT. Protein sequence: CASSELAPNTGELFF.

This clonotype occurred a few times. This rearrangement joins TRBV15 to TRBJ2-5; D is undetermined. V dropped 5 bases and J dropped 3 bases, with 7 bases sitting between them. CDR1 is LNHNV, CDR2 YYDKDF, per germline (reference sequence). The CDR3 length is 12 residues. The CDR3 bases are TGTGCCACCAGCGGGATCAAAGAGACCCAGTACTTC. This codes for CATSGIKETQYF.

The chain recombines TRBV11-3 with TRBJ2-5; D is possibly TRBD2 (5 bases). Trimming took 1 base from V and 5 from J, leaving 11 bases between them. Germline values: CDR1 SGHNT, CDR2 YENEEA. The CDR3 spans 14 residues. As DNA, the CDR3 is TGTGCCAGCAGCTTAGGAGGGAGAGGGGAGACCCAGTACTTC. Its translation: CASSLGGRGETQYF.

The chain combines TRBV7-9 with TRBJ1-3; the D is unclear. The germline V gene encodes CDR1 SEHNR and CDR2 FQNEAQ (reference sequence). The CDR3 extends over 15 amino acids. V dropped 2 bases and J dropped 1 base, with 9 bases sitting between them. The CDR3 DNA reads as TGTGCCAGCAGCTTAAGGACGCTGTCTGGAAACACCATATATTTT. Its protein is CASSLRTLSGNTIYF. The full variable domain, completed using reference TRBV7-9 and TRBJ1-3, is DTGVSQNPRHKITKRGQNVTFRCDPISEHNRLYWYRQTLGQGPEFLTYFQNEAQLEKSRLLSDRFSAERPKGSFSTLEIQRTEQGDSAMYLCASSLRTLSGNTIYFGEGSWLTVV.

The genes are TRBV18 and TRBJ2-2, with D unresolved. There are 14 residues in the CDR3. V was shortened by 2 bases and J by 12 bases, with 16 bases between the two germline ends. The V gene's germline CDR1 is KGHSH and CDR2 LQKENI. The CDR3 here is CASSPIQLSAKLFF. As DNA, the CDR3 is TGTGCCAGCTCACCAATTCAGTTGTCCGCGAAGCTGTTTTTT.

The chain has TRBV3-1 and TRBJ1-3; D is perhaps TRBD1 (5 bases). The CDR3 extends over 17 amino acids. CDR1 is LGHDT, CDR2 YNNKEL, per germline (reference sequence). Trimming cost V 0 bases and J 3 bases, with 15 bases left between them. The CDR3 loop is CASSQDLHGTIGNTIYF. The CDR3, as DNA: TGTGCCAGCAGCCAAGACCTCCACGGGACTATTGGAAACACCATATATTTT. Full variable domain (missing parts from reference TRBV3-1 and TRBJ1-3): DTAVSQTPKYLVTQMGNDKSIKCEQNLGHDTMYWYKQDSKKFLKIMFSYNNKELIINETVPNRFSPKSPDKAHLNLHINSLELGDSAVYFCASSQDLHGTIGNTIYFGEGSWLTVV.

This clonotype is labeled large. This chain connects TRBV6-2 or TRBV6-3 to TRBJ2-1; 10 bases match TRBD2. CDR3 length equals 12 residues. The germline CDR1 and CDR2 sequences are MNHEY and SVGEGT. V trimming: 7 bases; J trimming: 10 bases; junction bases outside the gene matches: 4. This CDR3 is CASKMGLAEQFF. The CDR3 DNA follows: TGTGCCAGCAAGATGGGACTAGCGGAGCAGTTCTTC.